The 29 T cell receptor beta chains below were found in one sample sequenced in a study of T cells in Graves' hyperthyroidism and ophthalmopathy. Researchers amplified the TCR beta CDR3 regions from RNA transcripts. First-round RT-PCR targeting the TCR CDR3 was performed with the HTBI primer set. TCRdb called the multiplex PCR reads again in MiXCR, with one record for every CDR3 protein. Of 690,000 or so distinct CDR3 sequences in the sample, around 20% are singletons; the top ten hold approximately 15%. Sequenced sample: blood. These TCRs come from a woman between 50 and 59 years old with Graves' hyperthyroidism that later progressed to Graves' ophthalmopathy.

This clonotype was seen repeatedly, ten times or more. The genes are TRBV30 and TRBJ1-5; no clear D gene. This CDR3 is built from 13 residues. With 0 bases removed from V and 7 bases from J, the gap between germline ends came to 10 bases. Germline lookup yields CDR1 GTSNPN and CDR2 SVGIG (reference sequence). As DNA, the CDR3 is TGTGCCTGGAGTGTAAAGTCAGAACAGCCCCAGCATTTT. Translation: CAWSVKSEQPQHF.

The rearrangement uses TRBV27 and TRBJ1-6; 7 bases line up with TRBD1. The CDR3 is made up of 15 amino acids. CDR1 and CDR2 (germline): MNHEY, SMNVEV (reference sequence). Trimming removed 1 base from V and 7 bases from J; junction bases left unmatched: 4. The DNA of the CDR3 is TGTGCCAGCAGTTTATTTCTGGACAGGAATTCACCCCTCCACTTT. Its protein is CASSLFLDRNSPLHF.

This clonotype was counted ten times or more. V gene TRBV5-1 combines with J gene TRBJ1-2, with a weak D call TRBD1 (5 bases). V lost 0 bases to trimming and J lost 8 bases, with 14 bases between them. The length of the CDR3 is 14 residues. CDR1 and CDR2 from the germline V gene are SGHRS and YFSETQ. CDR3 nucleotide sequence: TGCGCCAGCAGCTTGGGTGTGTCCGGGGACGGCTACACCTTC. It encodes CASSLGVSGDGYTF.

The table lists this clonotype with a few counts. The chain links TRBV13 to TRBJ2-3; 12 positions match TRBD1. Germline assignment: CDR1 PRHDT and CDR2 FYEKMQ (reference sequence). V shed 5 bases and J 2 bases; nucleotides not matched to a gene: 5. The CDR3 is 16 residues long. This CDR3 reads CASSPRGQGATDTQYF. The CDR3 DNA reads TGTGCCAGCAGCCCGAGGGGACAGGGGGCCACAGATACGCAGTATTTT.

V gene TRBV6-4 combines with J gene TRBJ2-1; perhaps TRBD1 as D (6 bases). The V end was cut by 4 bases, the J end by 0 bases, with 10 bases between. CDR3 length: 15 residues. Per germline, CDR1 MRHNA and CDR2 SNTAGT. CDR3 nucleotides: TGTGCCAGCAGTGGCGGCAGGGGCTCCTACAATGAGCAGTTCTTC. Encoded protein: CASSGGRGSYNEQFF.

With respect to this clonotype: Likely a read error: the CDR3 ends without its conserved phenylalanine or tryptophan. The CDR3 region has the DNA TGTGCCAGCAGCTTGCCAGGGGAGGCCTACGAGCAGTACCTC. It translates to CASSLPGEAYEQYL. This chain uses TRBV5-8 with TRBJ2-7; tentatively, D is TRBD1 or TRBD2 (6 bases each). The CDR3 is 14 amino acids. Per the germline V gene, CDR1 is SGHTS and CDR2 is YDEGEE. The V end lost 1 base, the J end lost 2 bases, and 10 bases lay between the germline ends.

This clonotype has at least ten counts. This chain uses TRBV20-1 with TRBJ2-3, with a weak D call TRBD2 (7 bases). CDR1 and CDR2 from the germline V gene are DFQATT and SNEGSKA (reference sequence). The CDR3 totals 17 residues. Trimming removed 3 bases from V and 4 bases from J, with 23 bases in between. CDR3 in DNA: TGCAGTGCTAGTTCCGAGGGGGGGGATACCTACCCAGATACGCAGTATTTT. Protein sequence: CSASSEGGDTYPDTQYF.

The rearrangement links TRBV6-1 to TRBJ1-4; D uncertain. Deletions cut 5 bases from V and 6 bases from J, with 10 bases between. Germline CDR1 and CDR2: MNHNS and SASEGT. The CDR3 is 13 amino acids. Here the CDR3 reads CASSPGWDEKLFF. The CDR3 coding sequence is TGTGCCAGCAGTCCGGGATGGGATGAAAAACTGTTTTTT.

The CDR3: CASSLRGTGAGNTIYF. The CDR3 coding sequence is TGTGCCAGCAGCTTAAGGGGGACAGGTGCTGGAAACACCATATATTTT. The rearrangement uses TRBV11-2 and TRBJ1-3, with 8 nucleotides matching TRBD1. Germline V gives CDR1 SGHAT, CDR2 FQNNGV. V dropped 2 bases and J dropped 2; count of bases not matched to a gene: 5. The length of the CDR3 is 16 residues.

This clonotype was picked up a small number of times. A read error is likely, as this CDR3 ends without the conserved phenylalanine or tryptophan. The V and J genes are TRBV5-1 and TRBJ1-2, with D unresolved. This CDR3 is 13 amino acids long. V gave up 2 bases and J gave up 0 bases, with 5 bases separating them. Germline V lookup: CDR1 SGHRS, CDR2 YFSETQ. As DNA, the CDR3 is TGCGCCAGCAGCTTTTCCTCTAACTATGGCTACACCCTC. Translated, it gives CASSFSSNYGYTL.

This sequence joins TRBV7-2 and TRBJ2-3; D remains unclear. The CDR3 length is 12 residues. CDR1 and CDR2 from the germline V gene are SGHTA and FQGNSA. Between the trimmed V and J ends, which lost 5 bases and 4 bases, there was a span of 7 bases. In DNA form, the CDR3 reads TGTGCCAGCAGCGTAGGATCAGATACGCAGTATTTT. It yields the protein CASSVGSDTQYF. The full variable domain, rest sourced from reference TRBV7-2 and TRBJ2-3, is GAGVSQSPSNKVTEKGKDVELRCDPISGHTALYWYRQSLGQGLEFLIYFQGNSAPDKSGLPSDRFSAERTGGSVSTLTIQRTQQEDSAVYLCASSVGSDTQYFGPGTRLTVL.

The chain employs TRBV6-4 and TRBJ1-1; D is unclear. The V gene's germline CDR1 is MRHNA and CDR2 SNTAGT. V was trimmed by 8 bases and J by 6 bases, leaving 7 bases between them. The CDR3 extends over 10 amino acids. The DNA for the CDR3 is TGTGCCAGCCAGAGAGCTGAAGCTTTCTTT. This codes for CASQRAEAFF.

This clonotype has at least ten counts. The gene calls are TRBV3-1 and TRBJ2-2; 7 bases agree with TRBD1. The germline gives CDR1 LGHDT, CDR2 YNNKEL (reference sequence). Germline trimming cut 6 bases from V and 4 bases from J; bases unmatched to any gene: 8. CDR3 length: 15 amino acids. CDR3 sequence: CASSSDRSITGELFF. Written as DNA, the CDR3 is TGTGCCAGCAGTTCGGACAGGTCAATCACCGGGGAGCTGTTTTTT.

Many counts were recorded for this clonotype. The chain combines TRBV7-3 with TRBJ2-3, with 8 bases matching TRBD2. The J segment lost 2 bases and the V segment lost 5 bases, leaving 3 bases of the junction unmatched. Germline-derived CDR1 and CDR2 are SGHTA and FQGTGA. The CDR3 totals 14 residues. The CDR3 protein is CASSPGGATDTQYF. The CDR3 coding sequence is TGTGCCAGCAGCCCGGGGGGGGCCACAGATACGCAGTATTTT.

The sample holds many counts of this clonotype. This rearrangement joins TRBV15 to TRBJ2-5; 9 bases are a match to TRBD2. The CDR3 sequence is 15 residues long. The V gene end was trimmed by 3 bases and the J gene end by 6 bases; junction bases not matched to a gene: 8. Germline-derived CDR1 and CDR2 are LNHNV and YYDKDF (reference sequence). CDR3 residues: CATSSPGLARQTQYF. DNA of the CDR3: TGTGCCACCAGCAGTCCCGGACTAGCGAGGCAGACCCAGTACTTC.

The chain couples TRBV7-6 to TRBJ2-2; D remains unclear. The V end lost 5 bases, the J end lost 0 bases, and 7 bases lay between the germline ends. Germline lookup yields CDR1 SGHVS and CDR2 FNYEAQ. The CDR3 has 14 amino acids. CDR3 protein: CASSTRTNTGELFF. The CDR3 coding sequence is TGTGCCAGCAGCACCCGAACGAACACCGGGGAGCTGTTTTTT. The full variable domain, rest sourced from reference TRBV7-6 and TRBJ2-2, is GAGVSQSPRYKVTKRGQDVALRCDPISGHVSLYWYRQALGQGPEFLTYFNYEAQQDKSGLPNDRFSAERPEGSISTLTIQRTEQRDSAMYRCASSTRTNTGELFFGEGSRLTVL.

A remark on this clonotype: One end of the junction does not line up with germline, which may come from a read error. This rearrangement joins TRBV3-1 to TRBJ2-7; 12 bases map to TRBD1. The CDR3 consists of 18 residues. CDR1 is LGHDT, CDR2 YNNKEL, per germline (reference sequence). CDR3 region: CASSQDHNGANEGQGAFF. CDR3 bases: TGTGCCAGCAGCCAAGATCATAATGGCGCGAATGAGGGACAGGGGGCTTTTTTC.

This clonotype was recorded many times. The chain recombines TRBV11-2 with TRBJ2-3; a weak D match, TRBD1 (5 bases). Trimming took off 0 bases at V and 4 bases at J, with 11 bases between the two ends. CDR1 and CDR2 from the germline V gene are SGHAT and FQNNGV. The CDR3 extends over 15 amino acids. The CDR3 DNA sequence: TGTGCCAGCAGCTTAGATGGGGCAGGGTCAGATACGCAGTATTTT. Translating it yields CASSLDGAGSDTQYF. The full variable domain, with the rest looked up from reference TRBV11-2 and TRBJ2-3, is EAGVAQSPRYKIIEKRQSVAFWCNPISGHATLYWYQQILGQGPKLLIQFQNNGVVDDSQLPKDRFSAERLKGVDSTLKIQPAKLEDSAVYLCASSLDGAGSDTQYFGPGTRLTVL.

This chain uses TRBV10-3 with TRBJ1-2; D may be TRBD1 (6 bases). The CDR3 extends over 16 amino acids. Germline CDR1 is ENHRY and CDR2 is SYGVKD. The V and J ends lost 4 bases and 2 bases respectively, with 17 bases between them. For the CDR3, the DNA is TGTGCCATCAGTGGACGGAGGTCAGGGGTGAACTATGGCTACACCTTC. It specifies CAISGRRSGVNYGYTF.

This clonotype was detected only a few times. This chain links TRBV13 with TRBJ2-3; D uncertain. Deletions cut 3 bases from V and 0 bases from J, with 13 bases between. Germline CDR1 PRHDT, CDR2 FYEKMQ (reference sequence). The CDR3 runs to 16 residues. The CDR3 is CASSFQAVASTDTQYF. The CDR3 DNA reads TGTGCCAGCAGCTTCCAGGCAGTTGCTAGCACAGATACGCAGTATTTT.

This clonotype was counted ten times or more. V is TRBV20-1 and J is TRBJ2-7; 9 nucleotides align to TRBD2. CDR1 is DFQATT and CDR2 is SNEGSKA in the germline V gene (reference sequence). Germline trimming cut 0 bases from V and 3 bases from J; bases unmatched to any gene: 6. The CDR3 is made up of 15 amino acids. Here the CDR3 reads CSARDSGGTLYEQYF. The CDR3 nucleotides read TGCAGTGCTAGAGACAGCGGGGGGACCCTCTACGAGCAGTACTTC.

This clonotype was seen repeatedly, ten times or more. The CDR3 DNA follows: TGTGCCAGCAGTCCCACCCCAGCGAGAACTGGCTACACCTTC. Amino acids: CASSPTPARTGYTF. The chain carries TRBV6-1 and TRBJ1-2; no definite D call. The CDR3 contains 14 residues. Germline V gene sequence: CDR1 MNHNS, CDR2 SASEGT. Trimming removed 5 bases from V and 7 bases from J, with 17 bases in between.

Ten or more counts support this clonotype. The V call is TRBV14, the J call TRBJ2-3, with 12 bases lining up with TRBD2. The CDR3 has 17 amino acids. The J segment lost 2 bases and the V segment lost 4 bases, leaving 7 bases of the junction unmatched. Germline lookup yields CDR1 SGHDN and CDR2 FVKESK. Here the CDR3 DNA reads TGTGCCAGCAGCCCTGGCAGACTAGCGGGGGACACAGATACGCAGTATTTT. Translation: CASSPGRLAGDTDTQYF.

The chain couples TRBV12-3 or TRBV12-4 to TRBJ1-1, with D tentatively TRBD1 (6 bases). The CDR3 covers 13 residues. Trimming took 9 bases from V and 1 from J, leaving 12 bases between them. CDR3 region: CASTGFENTEAFF. CDR3 DNA sequence: TGTGCCAGTACAGGGTTTGAGAACACTGAAGCTTTCTTT.

The genes are TRBV20-1 and TRBJ1-4; possible D gene TRBD1, 5 bases. CDR3 length equals 15 residues. CDR1 and CDR2 (germline): DFQATT, SNEGSKA (reference sequence). V gave up 6 bases and J gave up 5 bases, with 19 bases separating them. CDR3 loop: CSARSPRQPNEKLFF. CDR3 nucleotides: TGCAGTGCCAGGAGCCCCAGACAGCCGAATGAAAAACTGTTTTTT.

This clonotype came up many times. The chain employs TRBV3-1 and TRBJ1-5; D gene ambiguous. CDR1 and CDR2 from the germline V gene are LGHDT and YNNKEL (reference sequence). Trimming pared 0 bases from V and 0 bases from J, leaving 9 bases between. CDR3 length: 16 amino acids. For the CDR3, the DNA is TGTGCCAGCAGCCAAGAGCGGACTTATAGCAATCAGCCCCAGCATTTT. It translates to CASSQERTYSNQPQHF.

Turning to this clonotype: A much larger clone is a single base away; this may be a read error. V is TRBV24-1 and J is TRBJ2-3; D possibly corresponds to TRBD2 (6 bases). The V gene's germline CDR1 is KGHDR and CDR2 SFDVKD. The CDR3 is 15 amino acids. The CDR3 loop is CATGETSGSTDTQYF. Here the CDR3 DNA reads TGTGCCACCGGTGAAACCAGCGGGAGCACAGATACGCAGTATTTT.

This clonotype has more than one count but fewer than ten. The chain employs TRBV11-2 and TRBJ1-1, with TRBD1 as a possible D gene (5 bases). Trimming cost V 1 base and J 7 bases, with 22 bases left between them. Germline values: CDR1 SGHAT, CDR2 FQNNGV. The length of the CDR3 is 17 residues. This CDR3 is CASSLGDGDRLLFEAFF. The DNA of the CDR3 is TGTGCCAGCAGCTTAGGAGACGGAGACAGACTCTTGTTTGAAGCTTTCTTT.

This clonotype was observed many times. This chain uses TRBV9 with TRBJ1-5; 7 nucleotides agree with TRBD1. The CDR3 consists of 14 residues. V shed 3 bases and J 7 bases; nucleotides not matched to a gene: 7. Germline V gene data show CDR1 as SGDLS and CDR2 as YYNGEE. CDR3 sequence: CASSENRGGQPQHF. The CDR3 DNA reads as TGTGCCAGCAGCGAGAACAGGGGTGGGCAGCCCCAGCATTTT.